These T cell receptor beta chains were read from a single sample in a study of vaccination effects on CD4 cells after COVID-19. Their antigens are not known. Profiled with immunoSEQ multiplex PCR; TCRdb holds only in-frame clones, not every one. The repertoire holds 40,000 to 55,000 clones, 60% to 80% seen once, with around 8.1% in the top ten. Source: CD4+ T cells from PBMCs cultured without peptide, taken before COVID-19 vaccination. The receptors shown here come from a human donor who had a prior SARS-CoV-2 infection. CDR3s leave out the opening cysteine and the closing phenylalanine or tryptophan. A clone size is listed for some rows: how often the clone was seen (once, few, many), or a class if it is expanded.

V	size	length	CDR3
TRBV7-3	few	12	ASSLRGGMAEAF
TRBV24-1	once	15	ATSDQTGEGRYNEQF
TRBV6-2/TRBV6-3	NA	15	ASSYSPGTANTGELF
TRBV10-3	NA	11	AISEYRAETQY
TRBV13	few	12	ASSLILAGDTQY
TRBV14	NA	12	ASSLIGFDSPLH
TRBV6-5	NA	11	ASRNMGTGELF
TRBV18	NA	14	ASSPQGAGAGTEAF
TRBV10-3	NA	12	AIRPSGGTDTQY
TRBV6-5	NA	12	ASSYGGDHSPLH
TRBV2	NA	10	ASSEGSYEQY
TRBV9	NA	14	ASSAGQGQPERGYT
TRBV5-6	NA	12	ASSLRLGRNTIY
TRBV7-8	NA	14	ASSYGLAVHTGELF
TRBV5-1	NA	14	ASSLPRGPTRDGYT
TRBV11-1	NA	11	ASSYWENTEAF
TRBV19	NA	13	ASSIDVNRVYGYT
TRBV7-3	few	14	ASSPTGAGGTNEQF
TRBV27	NA	13	ASSLSTGGEDTIY
TRBV6-1	once	15	ASSGKSGTAIYYGYT
TRBV6-5	NA	13	ASSVTGTANEKLF
TRBV28	NA	13	ASSPQSTSGHEQY
TRBV14	NA	14	ASSQGQGGKNEKLF
TRBV9	NA	14	ASSVRPASSTDTQY
TRBV12-5	NA	12	ASGIHTGKETQY
TRBV7-3	NA	11	ASSMQGADTQY
TRBV27	NA	13	ASSTQWSPVYEQY
TRBV7-9	NA	12	ASKEWDFGHEQY
TRBV3-1/TRBV3-2	NA	11	ASSQDSARRQY